Shown below are 10 T cell receptor beta chains from a single sample sequenced in a study of shared clonotypes between healthy human individuals. The data were produced by immunoSEQ multiplex PCR, yet TCRdb's version contains in-frame clones alone and is incomplete. The profile shows about 110,000 clones, approximately 70% of them singletons. Sequencing was carried out using memory CD8+ T cells sorted from blood. Stated subset: CD45RO+ cells pooled with CCR7-negative TemRA cells. The receptors stem from a woman in her 30s in good health.

This clone was seen only a few times. V and J are TRBV28 and TRBJ1-4, with D uncertain. Germline CDR1 and CDR2: MDHEN and SYDVKM. The CDR3 extends over 14 amino acids. V was pared by 6 bases and J by 6 bases, with 14 bases between. CDR3 protein: CASRDPFIYEKLFF. CDR3 nucleotides: TGTGCCAGCAGGGACCCGTTTATTTATGAAAAACTGTTTTTT.

This clone was counted at least ten times. The V gene is TRBV7-8, the J gene TRBJ2-1, with 8 bases lining up with TRBD2. The CDR3 length is 15 residues. The germline CDR1 and CDR2 sequences are SGHVS and FQNEAQ. V gave up 2 bases and J gave up 6 bases; unmatched junction bases: 6. CDR3 protein: CASSLSSGGANEQFF. CDR3 DNA: TGTGCCAGCAGCTTATCGTCGGGAGGGGCCAATGAGCAGTTCTTC.

V gene TRBV2 combines with J gene TRBJ1-5; D not resolved. The germline CDR1 and CDR2 sequences are SNHLY and FYNNEI. The CDR3 contains 15 residues. Trimming pared 4 bases from V and 7 bases from J, leaving 17 bases between. The CDR3 DNA follows: TGTGCCAGCAGTGCAGAAGGCAACCCGAGCCAGCCCCAGCATTTT. Protein product: CASSAEGNPSQPQHF.

This clone was seen a handful of times. The chain has TRBV27 and TRBJ1-1; the D gene is possibly TRBD1 (5 bases). V was pared by 6 bases and J by 2 bases, with 13 bases between. CDR1 MNHEY and CDR2 SMNVEV come from the germline V gene (reference sequence). The CDR3 sequence is 14 residues long. The CDR3 DNA follows: TGTGCCAGCAGGACCCGGGACTTTAACACTGAAGCTTTCTTT. Translated, it gives CASRTRDFNTEAFF.

The table lists this clone with many counts. V is TRBV11-2 and J is TRBJ2-2; D is unresolved. The V and J ends lost 6 bases and 7 bases respectively, with 9 bases between them. Germline V CDR1 and CDR2: SGHAT, FQNNGV. The CDR3 loop spans 12 amino acids. The CDR3 nucleotides read TGTGCCAGCAGTTATTCCGGCGGGGAGCTGTTTTTT. It translates to CASSYSGGELFF.

The rearrangement links TRBV19 to TRBJ1-1; D is possibly TRBD1 (6 bases). CDR3 length: 13 residues. CDR1 and CDR2 (germline): LNHDA, SQIVND (reference sequence). The V gene lost 1 base and the J gene lost 7 bases, with 10 bases spanning the gap. CDR3 amino acids: CASSIVGHVEAFF. CDR3 sequence (DNA): TGTGCCAGTAGTATAGTGGGACACGTTGAAGCTTTCTTT.

The chain recombines TRBV9 with TRBJ2-5; 8 nucleotides align to TRBD1. Germline trimming cut 4 bases from V and 2 bases from J; bases unmatched to any gene: 7. The CDR3 covers 15 residues. The germline gives CDR1 SGDLS, CDR2 YYNGEE. CDR3 nucleotides: TGTGCCAGCAGCTTAGGGGGGACAGGTCAAGAGACCCAGTACTTC. Protein sequence: CASSLGGTGQETQYF.

This clone was seen more than once but under ten times. The rearrangement joins TRBV2 to TRBJ1-4; tentatively, D is TRBD1 (6 bases). Per germline, CDR1 SNHLY and CDR2 FYNNEI. With 2 bases removed from V and 7 bases from J, the gap between germline ends came to 17 bases. The CDR3 covers 16 residues. The CDR3 sequence: CASSEHVGGRAEKLFF. The CDR3 DNA reads TGTGCCAGCAGTGAACATGTGGGGGGGCGCGCTGAAAAACTGTTTTTT.

The V gene is TRBV2, the J gene TRBJ1-4; the D is unclear. Per the germline V gene, CDR1 is SNHLY and CDR2 is FYNNEI. Trimming took off 4 bases at V and 4 bases at J, with 10 bases between the two ends. This CDR3 contains 14 residues. This CDR3 is CASSAGRYNEKLFF. The CDR3 bases are TGTGCCAGCAGTGCTGGACGGTATAATGAAAAACTGTTTTTT.

The chain has TRBV5-6 and TRBJ1-5; D is ambiguous. CDR1 and CDR2 from the germline V gene are SGHDT and YYEEEE. Trimming took off 1 base at V and 7 bases at J, with 18 bases between the two ends. This CDR3 region has 16 residues. In DNA form, the CDR3 reads TGTGCCAGCAGCTTGTTAGGGTTAGTACCTGGGCAGCCCCAGCATTTT. This codes for CASSLLGLVPGQPQHF.